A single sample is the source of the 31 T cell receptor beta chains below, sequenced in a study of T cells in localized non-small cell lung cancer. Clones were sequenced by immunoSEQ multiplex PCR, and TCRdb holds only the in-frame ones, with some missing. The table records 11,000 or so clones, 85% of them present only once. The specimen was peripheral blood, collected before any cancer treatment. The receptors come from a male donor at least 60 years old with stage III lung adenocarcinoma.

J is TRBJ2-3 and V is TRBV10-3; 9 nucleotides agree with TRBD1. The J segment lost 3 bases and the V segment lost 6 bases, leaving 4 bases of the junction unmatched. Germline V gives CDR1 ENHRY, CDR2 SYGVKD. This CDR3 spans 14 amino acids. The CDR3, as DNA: TGTGCCATCAGCCGGGACAGGGCGACAGATACGCAGTATTTT. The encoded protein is CAISRDRATDTQYF.

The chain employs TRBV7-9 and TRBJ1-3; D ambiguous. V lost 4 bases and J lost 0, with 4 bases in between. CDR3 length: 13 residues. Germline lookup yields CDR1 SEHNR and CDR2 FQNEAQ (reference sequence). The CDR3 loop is CASSSLSGNTIYF. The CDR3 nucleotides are TGTGCCAGCAGCTCCCTCTCTGGAAACACCATATATTTT.

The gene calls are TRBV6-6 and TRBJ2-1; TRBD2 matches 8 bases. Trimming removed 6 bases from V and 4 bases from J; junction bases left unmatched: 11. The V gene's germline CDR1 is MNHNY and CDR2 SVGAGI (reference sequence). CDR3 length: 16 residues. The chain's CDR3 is CASSLLGTRLYNEQFF. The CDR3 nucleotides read TGTGCCAGCAGCCTGTTAGGGACTAGGCTTTACAATGAGCAGTTCTTC.

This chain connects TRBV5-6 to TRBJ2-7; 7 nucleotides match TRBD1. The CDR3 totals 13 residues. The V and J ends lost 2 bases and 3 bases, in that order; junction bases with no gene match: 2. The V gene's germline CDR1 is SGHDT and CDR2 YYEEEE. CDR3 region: CASSFRGSYEQYF. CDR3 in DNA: TGTGCCAGCAGCTTCAGGGGGAGCTACGAGCAGTACTTC.

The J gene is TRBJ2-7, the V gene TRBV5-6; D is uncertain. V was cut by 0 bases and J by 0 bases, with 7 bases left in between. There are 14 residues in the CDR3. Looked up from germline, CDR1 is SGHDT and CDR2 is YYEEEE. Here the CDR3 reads CASSLEGSSYEQYF. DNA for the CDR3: TGTGCCAGCAGCTTGGAGGGCAGCTCCTACGAGCAGTACTTC. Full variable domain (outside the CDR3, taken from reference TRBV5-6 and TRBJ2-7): DAGVTQSPTHLIKTRGQQVTLRCSPKSGHDTVSWYQQALGQGPQFIFQYYEEEERQRGNFPDRFSGHQFPNYSSELNVNALLLGDSALYLCASSLEGSSYEQYFGPGTRLTVT.

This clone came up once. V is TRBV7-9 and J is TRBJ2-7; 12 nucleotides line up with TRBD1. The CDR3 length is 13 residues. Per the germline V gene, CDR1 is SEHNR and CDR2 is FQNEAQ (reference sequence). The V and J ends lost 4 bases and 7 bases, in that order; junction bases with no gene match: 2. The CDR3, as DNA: TGTGCCAGCAGCTGGGACAGGGGGCTAGAGCAGTACTTC. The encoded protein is CASSWDRGLEQYF.

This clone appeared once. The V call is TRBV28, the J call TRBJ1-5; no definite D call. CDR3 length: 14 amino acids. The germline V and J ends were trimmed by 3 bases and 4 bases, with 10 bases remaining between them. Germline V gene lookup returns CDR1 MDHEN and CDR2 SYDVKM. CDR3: CASSFEHKNQPQHF. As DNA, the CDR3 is TGTGCCAGCAGTTTCGAACACAAGAATCAGCCCCAGCATTTT. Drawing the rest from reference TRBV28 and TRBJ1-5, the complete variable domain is DVKVTQSSRYLVKRTGEKVFLECVQDMDHENMFWYRQDPGLGLRLIYFSYDVKMKEKGDIPEGYSVSREKKERFSLILESASTNQTSMYLCASSFEHKNQPQHFGDGTRLSIL.

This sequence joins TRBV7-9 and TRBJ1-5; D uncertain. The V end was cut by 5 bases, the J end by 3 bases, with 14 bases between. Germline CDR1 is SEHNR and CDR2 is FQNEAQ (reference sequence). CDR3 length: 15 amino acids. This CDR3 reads CASSKTDVPNQPQHF. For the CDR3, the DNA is TGTGCCAGCAGCAAGACCGACGTCCCCAATCAGCCCCAGCATTTT.

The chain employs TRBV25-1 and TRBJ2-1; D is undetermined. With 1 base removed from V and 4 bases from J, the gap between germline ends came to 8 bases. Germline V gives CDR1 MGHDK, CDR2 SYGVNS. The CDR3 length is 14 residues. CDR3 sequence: CASSEWGSYNEQFF. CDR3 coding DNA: TGTGCCAGCAGTGAATGGGGAAGTTACAATGAGCAGTTCTTC.

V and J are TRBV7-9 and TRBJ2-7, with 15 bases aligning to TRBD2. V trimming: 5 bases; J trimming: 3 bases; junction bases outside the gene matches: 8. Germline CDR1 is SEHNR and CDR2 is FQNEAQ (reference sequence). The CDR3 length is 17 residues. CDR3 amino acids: CASSPGLAGGRNYEQYF. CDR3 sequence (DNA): TGTGCCAGCAGCCCAGGACTAGCGGGAGGGCGAAACTACGAGCAGTACTTC.

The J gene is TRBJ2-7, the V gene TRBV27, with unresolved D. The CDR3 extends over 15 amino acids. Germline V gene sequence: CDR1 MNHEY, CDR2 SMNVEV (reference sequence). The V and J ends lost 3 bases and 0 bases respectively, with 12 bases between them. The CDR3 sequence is CASSFGRPPSYEQYF. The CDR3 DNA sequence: TGTGCCAGCAGTTTTGGTAGGCCCCCCTCCTACGAGCAGTACTTC.

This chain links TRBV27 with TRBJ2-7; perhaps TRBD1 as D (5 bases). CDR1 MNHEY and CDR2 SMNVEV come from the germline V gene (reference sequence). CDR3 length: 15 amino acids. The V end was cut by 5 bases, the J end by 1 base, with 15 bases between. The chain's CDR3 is CASSTRTLPSYEQYF. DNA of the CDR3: TGTGCCAGCAGTACCCGGACACTGCCGTCCTACGAGCAGTACTTC.

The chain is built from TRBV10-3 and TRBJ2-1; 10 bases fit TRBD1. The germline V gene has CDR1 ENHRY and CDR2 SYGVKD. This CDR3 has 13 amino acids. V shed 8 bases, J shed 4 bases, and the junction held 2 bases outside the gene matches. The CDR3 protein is CAIGQGEYNEQFF. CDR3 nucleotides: TGTGCCATCGGACAGGGGGAGTACAATGAGCAGTTCTTC.

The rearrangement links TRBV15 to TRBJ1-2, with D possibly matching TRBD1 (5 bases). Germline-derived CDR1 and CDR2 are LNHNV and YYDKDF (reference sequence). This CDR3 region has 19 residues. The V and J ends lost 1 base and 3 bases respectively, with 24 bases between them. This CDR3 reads CATSRVSILGWGFDYGYTF. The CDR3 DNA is TGTGCCACCAGCAGAGTCAGTATTTTGGGGTGGGGGTTTGACTATGGCTACACCTTC.

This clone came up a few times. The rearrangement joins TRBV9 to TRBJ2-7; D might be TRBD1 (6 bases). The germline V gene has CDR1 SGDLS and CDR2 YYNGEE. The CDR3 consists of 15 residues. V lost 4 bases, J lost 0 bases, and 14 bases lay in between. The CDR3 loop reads CASSSRQESSYEQYF. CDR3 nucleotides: TGTGCCAGCAGCTCCCGACAGGAGTCCTCCTACGAGCAGTACTTC. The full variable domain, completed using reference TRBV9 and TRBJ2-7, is DSGVTQTPKHLITATGQRVTLRCSPRSGDLSVYWYQQSLDQGLQFLIQYYNGEERAKGNILERFSAQQFPDLHSELNLSSLELGDSALYFCASSSRQESSYEQYFGPGTRLTVT.

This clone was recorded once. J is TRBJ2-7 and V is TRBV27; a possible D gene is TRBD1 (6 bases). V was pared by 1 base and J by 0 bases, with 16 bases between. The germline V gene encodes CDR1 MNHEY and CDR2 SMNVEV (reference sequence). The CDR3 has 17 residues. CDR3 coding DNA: TGTGCCAGCAGTTTATTTTCGGGACAACCAAGCTCCTACGAGCAGTACTTC. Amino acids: CASSLFSGQPSSYEQYF.

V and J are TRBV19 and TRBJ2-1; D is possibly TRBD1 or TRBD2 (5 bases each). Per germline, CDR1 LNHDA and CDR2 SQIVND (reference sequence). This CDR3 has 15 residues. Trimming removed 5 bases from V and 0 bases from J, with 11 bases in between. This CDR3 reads CASSLGTGSYNEQFF. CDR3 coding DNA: TGTGCCAGTAGTCTTGGGACGGGCTCCTACAATGAGCAGTTCTTC.

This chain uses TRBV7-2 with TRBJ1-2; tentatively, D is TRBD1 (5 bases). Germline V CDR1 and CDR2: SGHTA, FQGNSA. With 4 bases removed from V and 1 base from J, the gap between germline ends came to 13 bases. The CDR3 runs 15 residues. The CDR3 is CASSSPGRINYGYTF. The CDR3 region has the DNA TGTGCCAGCAGCTCCCCGGGACGGATTAACTATGGCTACACCTTC.

The DNA of the CDR3 is TGCGCCAGCAGCCCGGACAGGGGGAACACTGAAGCTTTCTTT. This codes for CASSPDRGNTEAFF. The V and J genes are TRBV5-1 and TRBJ1-1, with 9 bases lining up with TRBD1. CDR3 length equals 14 residues. Germline CDR1 SGHRS, CDR2 YFSETQ. V was pared by 4 bases and J by 1 base, with 2 bases of the junction left unmatched.

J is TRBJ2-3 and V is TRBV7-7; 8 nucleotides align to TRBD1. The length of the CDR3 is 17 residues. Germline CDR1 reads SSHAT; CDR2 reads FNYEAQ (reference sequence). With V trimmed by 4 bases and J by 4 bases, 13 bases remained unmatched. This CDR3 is CASSSRTGSPAADTQYF. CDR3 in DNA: TGTGCCAGCAGCTCTCGGACAGGGTCACCCGCGGCAGATACGCAGTATTTT.

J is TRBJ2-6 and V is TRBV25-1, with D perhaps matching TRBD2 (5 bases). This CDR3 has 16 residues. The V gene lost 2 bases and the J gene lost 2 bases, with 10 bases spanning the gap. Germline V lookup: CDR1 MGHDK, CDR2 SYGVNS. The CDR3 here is CASSEPFGTGANVLTF. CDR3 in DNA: TGTGCCAGCAGTGAACCCTTCGGGACTGGGGCCAACGTCCTGACTTTC.

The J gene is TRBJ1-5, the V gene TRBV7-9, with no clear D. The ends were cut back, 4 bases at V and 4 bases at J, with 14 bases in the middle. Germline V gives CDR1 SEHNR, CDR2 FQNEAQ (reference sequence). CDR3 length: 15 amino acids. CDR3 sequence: CASSSTDISNQPQHF. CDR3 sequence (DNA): TGTGCCAGCAGCTCCACTGACATTTCGAATCAGCCCCAGCATTTT.

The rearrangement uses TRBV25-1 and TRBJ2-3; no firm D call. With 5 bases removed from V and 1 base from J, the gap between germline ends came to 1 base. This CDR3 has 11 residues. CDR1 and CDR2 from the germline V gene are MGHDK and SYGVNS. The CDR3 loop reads CASSRTDTQYF. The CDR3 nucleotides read TGTGCCAGCAGTCGCACAGATACGCAGTATTTT.

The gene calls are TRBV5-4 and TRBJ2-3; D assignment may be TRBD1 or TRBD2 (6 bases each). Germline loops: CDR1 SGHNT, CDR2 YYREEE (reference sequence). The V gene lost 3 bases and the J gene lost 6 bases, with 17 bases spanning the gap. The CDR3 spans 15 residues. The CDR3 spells CASSSDGGGWDTQYF. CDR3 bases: TGTGCCAGCAGCTCGGACGGGGGCGGATGGGATACGCAGTATTTT. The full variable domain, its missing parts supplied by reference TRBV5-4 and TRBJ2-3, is ETGVTQSPTHLIKTRGQQVTLRCSSQSGHNTVSWYQQALGQGPQFIFQYYREEENGRGNFPPRFSGLQFPNYSSELNVNALELDDSALYLCASSSDGGGWDTQYFGPGTRLTVL.

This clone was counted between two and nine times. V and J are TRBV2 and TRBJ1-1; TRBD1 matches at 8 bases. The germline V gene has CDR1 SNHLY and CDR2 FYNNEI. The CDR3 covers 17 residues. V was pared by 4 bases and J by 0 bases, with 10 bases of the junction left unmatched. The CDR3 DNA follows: TGTGCCAGCAGTGGGACAGGGTTTCGTCAGATGAACACTGAAGCTTTCTTT. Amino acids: CASSGTGFRQMNTEAFF.

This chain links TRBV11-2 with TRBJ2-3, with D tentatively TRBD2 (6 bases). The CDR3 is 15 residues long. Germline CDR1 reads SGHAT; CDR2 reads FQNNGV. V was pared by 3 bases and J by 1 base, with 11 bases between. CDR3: CASSFGGGGTDTQYF. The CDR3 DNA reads TGTGCCAGCAGCTTCGGGGGTGGGGGCACAGATACGCAGTATTTT.

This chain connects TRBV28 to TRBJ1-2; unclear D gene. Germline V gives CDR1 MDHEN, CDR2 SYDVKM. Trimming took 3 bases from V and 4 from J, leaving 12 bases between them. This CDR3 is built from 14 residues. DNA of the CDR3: TGTGCCAGCAGTTTTCTCTCGCGCCCCTATGGCTACACCTTC. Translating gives CASSFLSRPYGYTF.

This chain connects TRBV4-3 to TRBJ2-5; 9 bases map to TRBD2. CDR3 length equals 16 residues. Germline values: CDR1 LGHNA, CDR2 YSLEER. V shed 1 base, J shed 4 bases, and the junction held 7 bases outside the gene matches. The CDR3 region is CASSQGNGGGGETQYF. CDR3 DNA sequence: TGCGCCAGCAGCCAAGGAAATGGCGGGGGGGGAGAGACCCAGTACTTC.

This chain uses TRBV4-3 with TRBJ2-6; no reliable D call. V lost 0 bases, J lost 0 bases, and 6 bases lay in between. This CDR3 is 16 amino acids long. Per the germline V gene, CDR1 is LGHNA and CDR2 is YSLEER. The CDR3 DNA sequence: TGCGCCAGCAGCCAAGATATTACCTCTGGGGCCAACGTCCTGACTTTC. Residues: CASSQDITSGANVLTF.

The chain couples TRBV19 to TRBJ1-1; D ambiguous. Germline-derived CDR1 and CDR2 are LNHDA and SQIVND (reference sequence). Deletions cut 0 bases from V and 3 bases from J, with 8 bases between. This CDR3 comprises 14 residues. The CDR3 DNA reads TGTGCCAGTAGTATAGACCATCGAGACACTGAAGCTTTCTTT. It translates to CASSIDHRDTEAFF. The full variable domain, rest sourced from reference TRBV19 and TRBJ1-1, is DGGITQSPKYLFRKEGQNVTLSCEQNLNHDAMYWYRQDPGQGLRLIYYSQIVNDFQKGDIAEGYSVSREKKESFPLTVTSAQKNPTAFYLCASSIDHRDTEAFFGQGTRLTVV.

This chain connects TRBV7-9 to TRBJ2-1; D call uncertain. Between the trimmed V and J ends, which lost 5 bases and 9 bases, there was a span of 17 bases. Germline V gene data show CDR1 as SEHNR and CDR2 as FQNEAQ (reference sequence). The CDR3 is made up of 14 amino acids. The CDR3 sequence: CASSDPKRLGEQFF. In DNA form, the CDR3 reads TGTGCCAGCAGCGACCCGAAAAGGCTGGGTGAGCAGTTCTTC.